The 10 T cell receptor beta chains presented below share a single source sample, sequenced in a study of identical twins. TCRdb re-analysed the 5' RACE reads in MiXCR, keeping a single row per CDR3 protein. The sample shows 1.5 million or so distinct CDR3 sequences, roughly 35% of them seen only once. Sequencing was performed on cord blood. These receptors all come from a newborn girl in good health.

This clonotype has more than one count but fewer than ten. V gene TRBV7-2 combines with J gene TRBJ2-5; no reliable D call. The CDR3 covers 14 residues. V lost 1 base and J lost 1, with 7 bases in between. Germline CDR1 and CDR2: SGHTA and FQGNSA. CDR3 sequence: CASSLDTVQETQYF. CDR3 nucleotides: TGTGCCAGCAGCTTAGACACCGTCCAAGAGACCCAGTACTTC.

This clonotype was seen a few times. The CDR3: CASNWGPQETQYF. Written as DNA, the CDR3 is TGTGCCAGCAACTGGGGCCCCCAAGAGACCCAGTACTTC. The rearrangement joins TRBV12-3 or TRBV12-4 to TRBJ2-5; the D gene is possibly TRBD1 (5 bases). V lost 7 bases to trimming and J lost 1 base, with 10 bases between them. This CDR3 region has 13 residues.

The V and J genes are TRBV11-2 and TRBJ1-6; 12 nucleotides line up with TRBD1. Germline values: CDR1 SGHAT, CDR2 FQNNGV. This CDR3 spans 15 amino acids. V lost 6 bases to trimming and J lost 9 bases; unmatched junction nucleotides: 6. In DNA, the CDR3 is TGTGCCAGCAGTCGCGGGGGACAGGGGGCTTCACCCCTCCACTTT. Translated: CASSRGGQGASPLHF.

A single count supports this clonotype. This chain connects TRBV10-3 to TRBJ1-2; 9 bases fit TRBD1. After removal of 6 bases from V and 0 bases from J, the junction contained 5 bases not matched to a gene. This CDR3 comprises 15 residues. CDR1 is ENHRY, CDR2 SYGVKD, per germline. The CDR3 protein is CAIRDRDRANYGYTF. The CDR3 region has the DNA TGTGCCATCAGGGACCGGGACAGGGCTAACTATGGCTACACCTTC.

V usage is TRBV10-3 and J usage is TRBJ2-3, with 10 bases that match TRBD2. The germline V gene has CDR1 ENHRY and CDR2 SYGVKD. The CDR3 contains 15 residues. The J segment lost 2 bases and the V segment lost 6 bases, leaving 5 bases of the junction unmatched. The chain's CDR3 is CAIRLSGGHTDTQYF. In nucleotides, the CDR3 is TGTGCCATCAGACTTAGCGGGGGGCACACAGATACGCAGTATTTT.

The V and J genes are TRBV5-1 and TRBJ2-1; tentatively, D is TRBD1 (6 bases). Per the germline V gene, CDR1 is SGHRS and CDR2 is YFSETQ. V lost 0 bases to trimming and J lost 6 bases, with 31 bases between them. This CDR3 spans 21 amino acids. CDR3 sequence: CASSLGPQKLSGVATSNEQFF. The CDR3 DNA sequence: TGCGCCAGCAGCTTGGGACCCCAAAAATTATCAGGGGTAGCGACAAGCAATGAGCAGTTCTTC.

The chain has TRBV27 and TRBJ1-1; D is ambiguous. Germline V gene sequence: CDR1 MNHEY, CDR2 SMNVEV (reference sequence). Trimming shortened V by 4 bases and J by 3 bases, and 12 bases separated the two germline ends. The CDR3 has 14 amino acids. The chain's CDR3 is CASSSGEPHTEAFF. The CDR3 DNA reads as TGTGCCAGCAGTTCGGGAGAGCCCCACACTGAAGCTTTCTTT.

The chain links TRBV2 to TRBJ2-5; 7 positions match TRBD1. Unmatched junction bases numbered 4, after V lost 7 bases and J lost 5 bases. Germline V gives CDR1 SNHLY, CDR2 FYNNEI. The CDR3 spans 12 residues. The CDR3 reads CASTVTGETQYF. CDR3 in DNA: TGTGCCAGCACTGTGACAGGGGAGACCCAGTACTTC.

The chain carries TRBV20-1 and TRBJ2-4, with D maybe TRBD2 (5 bases). The CDR3 has 13 amino acids. Trimming stripped 8 bases from V and 9 bases from J, with 20 bases between. The V gene's germline CDR1 is DFQATT and CDR2 SNEGSKA (reference sequence). The CDR3 DNA sequence: TGCAGTACCGAACGGGTGGCGAGCGGCATTCAGTACTTC. This codes for CSTERVASGIQYF.

The genes are TRBV20-1 and TRBJ2-2, with TRBD2 as a possible D gene (5 bases). The germline V gene has CDR1 DFQATT and CDR2 SNEGSKA (reference sequence). V gave up 6 bases and J gave up 6 bases, with 17 bases separating them. This CDR3 contains 14 residues. As DNA, the CDR3 is TGCAGTGCAACGATTGGAGGTTCGGCCGGGGAGCTGTTTTTT. This encodes CSATIGGSAGELFF.